The next 18 T cell receptor beta chains were all read from a single sample in a study of T cell changes during pregnancy in multiple sclerosis. The repertoire was sequenced with immunoSEQ multiplex PCR; TCRdb's copy has only in-frame clones and lacks some. The repertoire holds tens of thousands of clones, around 94% seen once, with approximately 0.8% in the top ten. Sequences were derived from peripheral blood, sampled in the third trimester of pregnancy. These receptors all stem from a female donor with multiple sclerosis, enrolled in a pregnancy study.

The chain links TRBV27 to TRBJ2-3; possibly TRBD2 for D (5 bases). The V and J ends lost 2 bases and 2 bases respectively, with 17 bases between them. Germline CDR1 MNHEY, CDR2 SMNVEV (reference sequence). The CDR3 loop spans 17 amino acids. The DNA of the CDR3 is TGTGCCAGCAGTTTAATTGCGGTTGGCGGGTACACAGATACGCAGTATTTT. Its translation: CASSLIAVGGYTDTQYF.

The V and J genes are TRBV6-1 and TRBJ2-2, with 7 bases lining up with TRBD2. V dropped 6 bases and J dropped 8; count of bases not matched to a gene: 21. Germline assignment: CDR1 MNHNS and CDR2 SASEGT. This CDR3 has 18 amino acids. CDR3 DNA: TGTGCCAGCAGGGAACCTAAAAGGTCAAGCGGGGCGCGGGGGGAGCTGTTTTTT. This encodes CASREPKRSSGARGELFF.

Only one count was recorded for this clone. This chain connects TRBV4-1 to TRBJ2-1; weak D call: TRBD1 (6 bases). Trimming took 3 bases from V and 1 from J, leaving 7 bases between them. The CDR3 contains 14 residues. Germline V gene sequence: CDR1 MGHRA, CDR2 YSYEKL. The CDR3 nucleotides are TGCGCCAGCAGCCAGCAGGGGTCCTACAATGAGCAGTTCTTC. Amino acids: CASSQQGSYNEQFF.

The chain combines TRBV6-1 with TRBJ2-7, with TRBD1 as a possible D gene (6 bases). Germline values: CDR1 MNHNS, CDR2 SASEGT. CDR3 length: 14 amino acids. The ends were cut back, 1 base at V and 2 bases at J, with 9 bases in the middle. CDR3 protein: CASSEGAGAYEQYF. The DNA for the CDR3 is TGTGCCAGCAGTGAAGGGGCAGGGGCCTACGAGCAGTACTTC.

This clone appeared once. The rearrangement joins TRBV5-1 to TRBJ2-5; 10 bases align to TRBD1. After removal of 4 bases from V and 3 bases from J, the junction contained 3 bases not matched to a gene. Germline V gives CDR1 SGHRS, CDR2 YFSETQ. The CDR3 consists of 14 residues. CDR3 amino acids: CASSGGTGEETQYF. In DNA form, the CDR3 reads TGCGCCAGCAGCGGTGGGACAGGGGAAGAGACCCAGTACTTC. Full variable domain (remainder filled in from reference TRBV5-1 and TRBJ2-5): KAGVTQTPRYLIKTRGQQVTLSCSPISGHRSVSWYQQTPGQGLQFLFEYFSETQRNKGNFPGRFSGRQFSNSRSEMNVSTLELGDSALYLCASSGGTGEETQYFGPGTRLLVL.

J is TRBJ2-7 and V is TRBV15; D might be TRBD2 (6 bases). There are 15 residues in the CDR3. Germline-derived CDR1 and CDR2 are LNHNV and YYDKDF (reference sequence). V was cut by 2 bases and J by 0 bases, with 11 bases left in between. The CDR3 nucleotides are TGTGCCACCAGCAGAAGCCGGGACTCCTCCTACGAGCAGTACTTC. Amino acid sequence: CATSRSRDSSYEQYF.

V and J are TRBV28 and TRBJ2-2; 7 bases are shared with TRBD2. Looked up from germline, CDR1 is MDHEN and CDR2 is SYDVKM. After removal of 6 bases from V and 6 bases from J, the junction contained 16 bases not matched to a gene. The CDR3 contains 17 residues. The CDR3 is CASSPALAAPPPGELFF. The CDR3 coding sequence is TGTGCCAGCAGCCCCGCCCTAGCGGCCCCGCCCCCCGGGGAGCTGTTTTTT. The variable domain in full, with the rest retrieved from reference TRBV28 and TRBJ2-2, is DVKVTQSSRYLVKRTGEKVFLECVQDMDHENMFWYRQDPGLGLRLIYFSYDVKMKEKGDIPEGYSVSREKKERFSLILESASTNQTSMYLCASSPALAAPPPGELFFGEGSRLTVL.

The chain uses TRBV7-9 and TRBJ2-5, with 9 bases fitting TRBD2. The trim removed 0 bases at V and 4 bases at J, leaving 12 bases unmatched. This CDR3 has 18 amino acids. Germline V gives CDR1 SEHNR, CDR2 FQNEAQ (reference sequence). The CDR3 spells CASSLAVGLAGSPETQYF. The DNA of the CDR3 is TGTGCCAGCAGCTTAGCGGTGGGGCTAGCGGGATCCCCAGAGACCCAGTACTTC.

This clone was found once. The V and J genes are TRBV4-2 and TRBJ2-5; TRBD1 agrees at 7 bases. Germline lookup yields CDR1 LGHNA and CDR2 YNFKEQ. This CDR3 contains 17 residues. The V segment lost 0 bases and the J segment 2 bases; nucleotides outside the gene matches: 9. The chain's CDR3 is CASSQDDGDRRQETQYF. As DNA, the CDR3 is TGTGCCAGCAGCCAAGATGATGGGGACAGAAGACAAGAGACCCAGTACTTC.

The chain couples TRBV7-9 to TRBJ2-3, with TRBD1 as a possible D gene (5 bases). CDR1 is SEHNR and CDR2 is FQNEAQ in the germline V gene (reference sequence). The CDR3 contains 14 residues. V dropped 5 bases and J dropped 10 bases, with 19 bases sitting between them. The CDR3 region is CASSRDIQAGAQYF. CDR3 DNA: TGTGCCAGCAGCCGAGACATACAGGCCGGAGCGCAGTATTTT.

The V call is TRBV7-2, the J call TRBJ1-2; maybe TRBD1 (5 bases). Trimming shortened V by 4 bases and J by 4 bases, and 13 bases separated the two germline ends. This CDR3 is built from 14 residues. Per the germline V gene, CDR1 is SGHTA and CDR2 is FQGNSA. DNA for the CDR3: TGTGCCAGCAGCTCACTTTCGGGGGGCTATGGCTACACCTTC. It yields the protein CASSSLSGGYGYTF.

This clone came up once. This sequence joins TRBV19 and TRBJ2-7; 7 nucleotides agree with TRBD1. The CDR3 contains 13 residues. Per the germline V gene, CDR1 is LNHDA and CDR2 is SQIVND (reference sequence). The J segment lost 0 bases and the V segment lost 9 bases, leaving 5 bases of the junction unmatched. DNA of the CDR3: TGTGCCAGCAAGGGGGCTAACTCCTACGAGCAGTACTTC. Encoded protein: CASKGANSYEQYF.

The chain is built from TRBV6-1 and TRBJ2-7; TRBD1 is a possible D gene (6 bases). The V gene lost 3 bases and the J gene lost 0 bases, with 12 bases spanning the gap. The CDR3 has 15 residues. The germline V gene encodes CDR1 MNHNS and CDR2 SASEGT. This CDR3 is CASSDIGTSSYEQYF. CDR3 DNA sequence: TGTGCCAGCAGTGATATTGGGACAAGCTCCTACGAGCAGTACTTC.

The CDR3 spells CASSLLGDSGEQYF. The CDR3 DNA is TGTGCCAGCAGTTTATTAGGGGATTCAGGGGAGCAGTACTTC. The chain has TRBV27 and TRBJ2-7, with a possible D match to TRBD1 (5 bases). The CDR3 is 14 amino acids. Between the trimmed V and J ends, which lost 1 base and 7 bases, there was a span of 14 bases. The germline CDR1 and CDR2 sequences are MNHEY and SMNVEV (reference sequence).

This CDR3 reads CAISELTGGTGYEQFF. In nucleotides, the CDR3 is TGTGCCATCAGTGAGTTGACAGGGGGTACGGGTTATGAGCAGTTCTTC. The rearrangement joins TRBV10-3 to TRBJ2-1; 9 bases are a match to TRBD1. The CDR3 contains 16 residues. V lost 1 base and J lost 8; bases outside the gene matches: 9. CDR1 is ENHRY, CDR2 SYGVKD, per germline.

J is TRBJ2-3 and V is TRBV5-4; 8 bases agree with TRBD2. The CDR3 is 14 amino acids. Germline CDR1 SGHNT, CDR2 YYREEE (reference sequence). V lost 4 bases and J lost 7; bases outside the gene matches: 8. CDR3 sequence (DNA): TGTGCCAGCAGCCCGGGACTAGTGGGAAATACGCAGTATTTT. Translation gives CASSPGLVGNTQYF. The whole variable domain, remainder taken from reference TRBV5-4 and TRBJ2-3, is ETGVTQSPTHLIKTRGQQVTLRCSSQSGHNTVSWYQQALGQGPQFIFQYYREEENGRGNFPPRFSGLQFPNYSSELNVNALELDDSALYLCASSPGLVGNTQYFGPGTRLTVL.

The chain recombines TRBV9 with TRBJ2-1, with D unresolved. CDR1 and CDR2 (germline): SGDLS, YYNGEE. V dropped 0 bases and J dropped 5 bases, with 6 bases sitting between them. This CDR3 comprises 13 residues. The chain's CDR3 is CASSVEQDNEQFF. CDR3 nucleotides: TGTGCCAGCAGCGTAGAACAAGACAATGAGCAGTTCTTC.

The rearrangement joins TRBV27 to TRBJ2-6; D remains unclear. The CDR3 spans 13 residues. Germline V gene lookup returns CDR1 MNHEY and CDR2 SMNVEV (reference sequence). Trimming took 7 bases from V and 3 from J, leaving 7 bases between them. The CDR3 region has the DNA TGTGCCAGCAAACTAATTGGGGCCAACGTCCTGACTTTC. It translates to CASKLIGANVLTF. Based on the CDR3 plus reference TRBV27 and TRBJ2-6, the full variable domain is EAQVTQNPRYLITVTGKKLTVTCSQNMNHEYMSWYRQDPGLGLRQIYYSMNVEVTDKGDVPEGYKVSRKEKRNFPLILESPSPNQTSLYFCASKLIGANVLTFGAGSRLTVL.